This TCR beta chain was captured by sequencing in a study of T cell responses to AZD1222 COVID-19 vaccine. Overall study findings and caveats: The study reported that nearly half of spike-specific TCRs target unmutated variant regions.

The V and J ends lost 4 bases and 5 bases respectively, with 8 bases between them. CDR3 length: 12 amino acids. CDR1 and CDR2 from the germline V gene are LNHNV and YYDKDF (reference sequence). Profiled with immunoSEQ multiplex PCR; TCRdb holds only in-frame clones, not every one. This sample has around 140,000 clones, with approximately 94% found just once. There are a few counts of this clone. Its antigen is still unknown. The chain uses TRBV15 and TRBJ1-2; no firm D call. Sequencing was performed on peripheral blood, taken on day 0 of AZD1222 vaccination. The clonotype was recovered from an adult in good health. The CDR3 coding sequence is TGTGCCACCAGCACGAGCTATTATGGCTACACCTTC. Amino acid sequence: CATSTSYYGYTF.